This TCR beta chain was identified in a study of OX40 agonist ivuxolimab in advanced cancers. Across the whole study: Every 2 weeks, ivuxolimab was infused into the patients intravenously at between 0.01 and 10 mg/kg. Head and neck, renal cell, melanoma or hepatocellular carcinoma were the cancers that dose-escalation patients had.

The sample holds a few counts of this clone. Patients were ruled out by autoimmune disease history or systemic immunosuppression. Blood specimens came from baseline, cycle 4 day 1, and cycle 7 day 1. Only in-frame clones appear in the TCRdb table, and some are missing; sequencing was by immunoSEQ multiplex PCR. Of around 62,000 clones in the sample, roughly 82% were seen once. This receptor was identified in an adult with an advanced solid tumor such as melanoma, head and neck, liver or kidney cancer. Sequences were derived from CD4+ or CD8+ T cells sorted from blood, sampled in a trial of the OX40 agonist ivuxolimab.

CDR3 in DNA: TGCGCCAGTAGCCGGGACGGCCACTCTGGAAACACCATATATTTT. Its protein product is CASSRDGHSGNTIYF. The chain links TRBV10-1 to TRBJ1-3; the D gene is possibly TRBD1 (5 bases). The CDR3 runs 15 residues. V was pared by 9 bases and J by 0 bases, with 15 bases between. The germline CDR1 and CDR2 sequences are WNHNN and SYGVQD (reference sequence).